These 4 T cell receptor beta chains were all obtained from the same sample, sequenced in a study of Graves' ophthalmopathy and Graves' hyperthyroidism. RNA transcripts were the source from which TCR beta CDR3 regions were amplified. First-round RT-PCR employed HTBI primers, with a second-round multiplex PCR after it. Each CDR3 protein gets one entry after TCRdb re-called the multiplex PCR reads with MiXCR. In the table there are 300,000 to 400,000 distinct CDR3 sequences, 17% of which are singletons. The specimen was peripheral blood. These receptor sequences come from an adult man with Graves' ophthalmopathy.

The chain carries TRBV12-3 or TRBV12-4 and TRBJ2-7, with 9 bases identical to TRBD1. The ends lost 5 bases at V and 0 bases at J; junction bases unmatched: 5. CDR3 length: 15 amino acids. The CDR3 nucleotides are TGTGCCAGCAGTGATGAGGGACAGGGCTCCTACGAGCAGTACTTC. Protein sequence: CASSDEGQGSYEQYF.

Ten or more counts support this clonotype. This chain connects TRBV24-1 to TRBJ2-5, with 8 nucleotides matching TRBD2. CDR1 KGHDR and CDR2 SFDVKD come from the germline V gene. V gave up 7 bases and J gave up 1 base; unmatched junction bases: 13. The CDR3 is 17 amino acids. The CDR3 region is CATRGFCGGRTQETQYF. CDR3 nucleotide sequence: TGTGCCACCAGGGGGTTTTGTGGCGGGAGGACCCAAGAGACCCAGTACTTC.

This clonotype was detected ten times or more. V is TRBV6-2 or TRBV6-3 and J is TRBJ2-7; D not certain. Germline loops: CDR1 MNHEY, CDR2 SVGEGT. Deletions cut 0 bases from V and 3 bases from J, with 12 bases between. The CDR3 sequence is 15 residues long. CDR3 in amino acids: CASSYSLVGNYEQYF. The CDR3 DNA reads TGTGCCAGCAGTTACTCGTTAGTTGGGAACTACGAGCAGTACTTC.

This clonotype was counted many times. The genes are TRBV20-1 and TRBJ1-6, with TRBD1 as a possible D gene (6 bases). The CDR3 runs 14 residues. Germline-derived CDR1 and CDR2 are DFQATT and SNEGSKA (reference sequence). Trimming took 8 bases from V and 3 from J, leaving 14 bases between them. CDR3 residues: CSLQPGVYNSPLHF. CDR3 in DNA: TGCAGTCTTCAACCAGGGGTCTATAATTCACCCCTCCACTTT.